This T cell receptor (beta chain) was sequenced in a study of T cell repertoires in cytomegalovirus infection. Study context: An indication of both CMV infection and matching HLA type came from public TCR beta signatures.

TCRdb redid the calling of the reads with MiXCR, one entry per CDR3 protein. The sample has 160,000 or so distinct CDR3 sequences; about 20% are singletons. This clonotype was observed a few times. Its target is not known. With 6 bases removed from V and 0 bases from J, the gap between germline ends came to 6 bases. CDR3 length equals 13 residues. The sequence was obtained from a human donor in good health (CMV status not recorded). Some clones in this sample may be carry-over from other donors' samples. V usage is TRBV12-3 or TRBV12-4 and J usage is TRBJ1-5; D ambiguous. This specimen consisted of CD8+ T cells from cultured PBMCs, obtained from culture after CMV antigen stimulation. The CDR3 sequence is CASSFSSNQPQHF. Written as DNA, the CDR3 is TGTGCCAGCAGCTTTTCTAGCAATCAGCCCCAGCATTTT.